This T cell receptor (beta chain) was identified during a study of blood T cell repertoires in COVID-19. V shed 5 bases and J shed 1 base, with 8 bases lying between them. CDR1 is LNHNV and CDR2 is YYDKDF in the germline V gene (reference sequence). CDR3 length equals 13 residues. Profiling relied on immunoSEQ multiplex PCR, and the TCRdb table lists in-frame clones only, not all of them. This table holds approximately 50,000 clones, approximately 92% found once. This clonotype was obtained from a man aged 50-60 years with active COVID-19. The chain combines TRBV15 with TRBJ1-1; D gene unclear. The sample comprised peripheral blood. CDR3 in amino acids: CATSQRANTEAFF. CDR3 DNA: TGTGCCACCAGCCAAAGAGCGAACACTGAAGCTTTCTTT.